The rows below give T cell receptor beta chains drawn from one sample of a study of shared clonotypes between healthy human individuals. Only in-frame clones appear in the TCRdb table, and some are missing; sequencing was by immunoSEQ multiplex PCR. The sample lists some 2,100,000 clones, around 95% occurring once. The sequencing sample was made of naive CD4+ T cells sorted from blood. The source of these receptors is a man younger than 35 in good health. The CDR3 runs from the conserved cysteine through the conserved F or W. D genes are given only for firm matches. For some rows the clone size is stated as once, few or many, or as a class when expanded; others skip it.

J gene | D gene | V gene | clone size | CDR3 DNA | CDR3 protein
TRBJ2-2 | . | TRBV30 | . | TGTGCCTGGAGTGTCGTGCTAAACACCGGGGAGCTGTTTTTT | CAWSVVLNTGELFF
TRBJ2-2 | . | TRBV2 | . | TGTGCCAGCAGTGATTCGGGGAACACCGGGGAGCTGTTTTTT | CASSDSGNTGELFF
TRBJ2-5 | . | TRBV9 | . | TGTGCCAGCAGCGTAGCTAGTGGGGAGACCCAGTACTTC | CASSVASGETQYF
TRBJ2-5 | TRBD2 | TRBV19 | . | TGTGCCAGTAGTGTCAGGGAGGGAAGACGAGAGACCCAGTACTTC | CASSVREGRRETQYF
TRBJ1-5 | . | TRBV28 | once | TGTGCCAGCAGTTCCGACAGGATCCACAATCAGCCCCAGCATTTT | CASSSDRIHNQPQHF
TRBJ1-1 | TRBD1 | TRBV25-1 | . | TGTGCCAGCACCAAGACAGGGAAGTACACTGAAGCTTTCTTT | CASTKTGKYTEAFF
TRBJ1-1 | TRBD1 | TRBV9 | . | TGTGCCAGCAGCGAGACAGGGGGCTTAAGCACTGAAGCTTTCTTT | CASSETGGLSTEAFF
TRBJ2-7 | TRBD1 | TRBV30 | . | TGTGCCTGGAGTGTACTGACAGGGGGCACCTACGAGCAGTACTTC | CAWSVLTGGTYEQYF
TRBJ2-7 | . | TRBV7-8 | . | TGTGCCAGCAGCTGGGGGTACGAGCAGTACTTC | CASSWGYEQYF
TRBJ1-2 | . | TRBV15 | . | TGTGCCACCAGCAGAGATACCGAGCCTAACTATGGCTACACCTTC | CATSRDTEPNYGYTF
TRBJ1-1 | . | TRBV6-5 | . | TGTGCCAGCAGTTATATTGTAGACAGTGCAACTTTCTTT | CASSYIVDSATFF
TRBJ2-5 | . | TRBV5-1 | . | TGCGCCAGCAGCTTGTCAGGGGTTCAAGAGACCCAGTACTTC | CASSLSGVQETQYF
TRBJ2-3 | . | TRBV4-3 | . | TGCGCCAGCAGCCCCCAGCTTCCCACAGATACGCAGTATTTT | CASSPQLPTDTQYF
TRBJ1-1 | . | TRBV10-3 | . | TGTGCCATCAGTGAGTCGTGGAGGTCTGAAGCTTTCTTT | CAISESWRSEAFF
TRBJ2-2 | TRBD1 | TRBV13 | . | TGTGCCAGCAGCTTAGGCCGGCGAGACAGGGGGACGGCCGGGGAGCTGTTTTTT | CASSLGRRDRGTAGELFF
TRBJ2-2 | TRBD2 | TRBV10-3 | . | TGTGCCATCAGTGAATTAGGTGGGACTAGCGGGAGGCTCACCGGGGAGCTGTTTTTT | CAISELGGTSGRLTGELFF
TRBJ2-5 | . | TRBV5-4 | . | TGTGCCAGCAGCTTGGAAACAGAGACCCAGTACTTC | CASSLETETQYF
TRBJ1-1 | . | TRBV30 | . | TGTGCCTGGAGTCCCCGGGGGAACACTGAAGCTTTCTTT | CAWSPRGNTEAFF
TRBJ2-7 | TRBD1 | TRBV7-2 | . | TGTGCCAGCGGTCGCCTGACAGGGGACGAGCAGTACTTC | CASGRLTGDEQYF
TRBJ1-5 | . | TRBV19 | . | TGTGCCAGTACCCGTGTGAGTCAGGATTACAATCAGCCCCAGCATTTT | CASTRVSQDYNQPQHF
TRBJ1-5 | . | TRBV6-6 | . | TGTGCCAGCAGTCTCCGGGACGGCAATCAGCCCCAGCATTTT | CASSLRDGNQPQHF
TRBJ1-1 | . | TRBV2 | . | TGTGCCAGCAGTCAGGGACCGAACACTGAAGCTTTCTTT | CASSQGPNTEAFF
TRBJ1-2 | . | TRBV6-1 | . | TGTGCCAGCAGTGAGGGTACAATTAACTATGGCTACACCTTC | CASSEGTINYGYTF
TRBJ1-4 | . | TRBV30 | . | TGTGCCTGGACACAGACTAATGAAAAACTGTTTTTT | CAWTQTNEKLFF
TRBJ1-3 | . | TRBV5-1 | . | TGCGCCAGCAGCCGCGACCCAACCTCTGGAAACACCATATATTTT | CASSRDPTSGNTIYF
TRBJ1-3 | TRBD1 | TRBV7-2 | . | TGTGCCAGCAGCAAGGGGGCCCTGGAGGGCGGAGGAAACACCATATATTTT | CASSKGALEGGGNTIYF
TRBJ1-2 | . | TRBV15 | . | TGTGCCACCAGTCCACAGGGAAACAACTATGGCTACACCTTC | CATSPQGNNYGYTF
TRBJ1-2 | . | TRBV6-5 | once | TGTGCCAGCAGTTACAGGAGAAATTATGGCTACACCTTC | CASSYRRNYGYTF
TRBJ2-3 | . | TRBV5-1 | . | TGCGCCAGCAGCAGCCCCGGAGGCACAGATACGCAGTATTTT | CASSSPGGTDTQYF
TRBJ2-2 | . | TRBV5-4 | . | TGTGCCAGCAGCAAATGGACAGCCGGGGAGCTGTTTTTT | CASSKWTAGELFF
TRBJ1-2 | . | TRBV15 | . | TGTGCCACCAGCAGAGGTGGGACCGCGTACAACTATGGCTACACCTTC | CATSRGGTAYNYGYTF
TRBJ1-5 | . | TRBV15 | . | TGTGCCACCAGCAGAGATCTCCAGGGGAATCAGCCCCAGCATTTT | CATSRDLQGNQPQHF
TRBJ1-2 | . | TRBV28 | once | TGTGCCAGCAACCGGCTGGACTATGGCTACACCTTC | CASNRLDYGYTF
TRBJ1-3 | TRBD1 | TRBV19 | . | TGTGCCAGTGGGGACAGGGGCTCTGGAAACACCATATATTTT | CASGDRGSGNTIYF
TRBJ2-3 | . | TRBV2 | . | TGTGCCAGTTTGAACCGAATCACAGATACGCAGTATTTT | CASLNRITDTQYF
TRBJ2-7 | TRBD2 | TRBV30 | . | TGTGCCTGGAGGCAGAGGCTAGCGGGAGACGAGCAGTACTTC | CAWRQRLAGDEQYF
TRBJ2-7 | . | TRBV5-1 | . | TGCGCCAGCAGCTTGGACAGGGCCGCTGGCGAGCAGTACTTC | CASSLDRAAGEQYF
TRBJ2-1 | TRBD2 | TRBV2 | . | TGTGCCAGCAGGCCGACTAGCGGGGTATACAATGAGCAGTTCTTC | CASRPTSGVYNEQFF
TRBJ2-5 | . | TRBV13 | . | TGTGCCAGCACCTCCCGAAGGGGCGGGACCCAGTACTTC | CASTSRRGGTQYF
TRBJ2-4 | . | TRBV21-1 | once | TGTGCCAGCAGCAAAGGAACAAGGGGAGCCAAAAACATTCAGTACTTC | CASSKGTRGAKNIQYF